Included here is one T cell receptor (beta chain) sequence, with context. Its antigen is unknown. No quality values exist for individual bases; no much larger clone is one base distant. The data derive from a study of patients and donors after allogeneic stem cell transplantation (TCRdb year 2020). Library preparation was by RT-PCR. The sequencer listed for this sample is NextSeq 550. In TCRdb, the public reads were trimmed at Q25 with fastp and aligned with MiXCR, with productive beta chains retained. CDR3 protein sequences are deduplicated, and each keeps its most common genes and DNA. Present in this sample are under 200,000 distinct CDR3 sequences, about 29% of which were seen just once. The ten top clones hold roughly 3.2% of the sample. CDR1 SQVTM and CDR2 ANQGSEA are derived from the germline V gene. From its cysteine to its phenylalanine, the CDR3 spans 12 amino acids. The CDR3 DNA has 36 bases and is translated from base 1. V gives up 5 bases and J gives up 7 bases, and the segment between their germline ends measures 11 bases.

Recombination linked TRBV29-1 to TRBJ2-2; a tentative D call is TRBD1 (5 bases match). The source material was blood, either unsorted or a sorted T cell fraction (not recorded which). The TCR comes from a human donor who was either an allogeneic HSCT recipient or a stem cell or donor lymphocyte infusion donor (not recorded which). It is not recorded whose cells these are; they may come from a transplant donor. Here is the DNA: TGCAGCGTTTGGGGCGCAGGCGGGGAGCTGTTTTTT. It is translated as CSVWGAGGELFF.